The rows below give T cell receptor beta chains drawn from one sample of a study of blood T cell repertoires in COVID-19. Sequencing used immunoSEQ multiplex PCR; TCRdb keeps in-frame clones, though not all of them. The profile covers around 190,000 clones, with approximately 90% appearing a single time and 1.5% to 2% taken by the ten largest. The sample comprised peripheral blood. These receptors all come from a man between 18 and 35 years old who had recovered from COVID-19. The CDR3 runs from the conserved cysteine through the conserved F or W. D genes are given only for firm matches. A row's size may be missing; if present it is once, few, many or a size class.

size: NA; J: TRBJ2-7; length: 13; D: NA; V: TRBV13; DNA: TGTGCCAGCAGCATAACCCACAGCTACGAGCAGTACTTC; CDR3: CASSITHSYEQYF
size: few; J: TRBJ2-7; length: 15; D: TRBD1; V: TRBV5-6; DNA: TGTGCCAGCAGCTTGGCCTGGACAGGGTTACACGAGCAGTACTTC; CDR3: CASSLAWTGLHEQYF
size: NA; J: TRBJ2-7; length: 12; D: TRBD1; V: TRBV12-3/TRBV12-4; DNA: TGTGCCAGCGGACGGACAGGCTACGAGCAGTACTTC; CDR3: CASGRTGYEQYF
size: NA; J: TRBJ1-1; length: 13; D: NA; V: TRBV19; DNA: TGTGCCAGTAGTCAGTTAACCTCCACTGAAGCTTTCTTT; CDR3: CASSQLTSTEAFF
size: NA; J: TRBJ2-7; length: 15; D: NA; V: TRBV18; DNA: TGTGCCAGCTCACCACGGCGAGGCAGGGGCTACGAGCAGTACTTC; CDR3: CASSPRRGRGYEQYF
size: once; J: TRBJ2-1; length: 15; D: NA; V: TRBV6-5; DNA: TGTGCCAGCAGTCCGCTCTGGAGCTCCTACAATGAGCAGTTCTTC; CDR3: CASSPLWSSYNEQFF
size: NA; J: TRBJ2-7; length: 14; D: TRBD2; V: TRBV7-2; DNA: TGTGCCAGCTCTCAGGCGGGACTAGCGGTCGGGCAGTACTTC; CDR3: CASSQAGLAVGQYF
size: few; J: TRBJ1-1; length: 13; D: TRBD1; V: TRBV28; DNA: TGTGCCAGCAGGACGACAGGGTACACTGAAGCTTTCTTT; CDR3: CASRTTGYTEAFF
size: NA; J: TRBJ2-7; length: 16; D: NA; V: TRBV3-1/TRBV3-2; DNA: TGTGCCAGCAGCCAGGGTCTCGGGACACTCACCTACGAGCAGTACTTC; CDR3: CASSQGLGTLTYEQYF
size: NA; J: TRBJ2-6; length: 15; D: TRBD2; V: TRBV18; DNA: TGTGCCAGCTCACCGGGGGGGACTGGGGCCAACGTCCTGACTTTC; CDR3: CASSPGGTGANVLTF
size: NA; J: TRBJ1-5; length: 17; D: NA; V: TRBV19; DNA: TGTGCCAGTAGCCCTACAGGAAGCCGAAGGGGCAATCAGCCCCAGCATTTT; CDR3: CASSPTGSRRGNQPQHF
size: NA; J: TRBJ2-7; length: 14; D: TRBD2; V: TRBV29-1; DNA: TGCAGCGTTGAACTCCGGGGCGGGGGGTACGAGCAGTACTTC; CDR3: CSVELRGGGYEQYF
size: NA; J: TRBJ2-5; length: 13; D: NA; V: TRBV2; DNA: TGTGCCAGCAGTGCATCCCTAGCGGAGACCCAGTACTTC; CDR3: CASSASLAETQYF
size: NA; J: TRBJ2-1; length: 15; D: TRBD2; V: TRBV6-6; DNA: TGTGCCAGCGCTGACACTAGCGGAGGGGGGGATGAGCAGTTCTTC; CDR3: CASADTSGGGDEQFF
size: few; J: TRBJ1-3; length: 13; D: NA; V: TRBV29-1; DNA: TGCAGCGTTTGGAGCGGCCTCGGAAACACCATATATTTT; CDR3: CSVWSGLGNTIYF
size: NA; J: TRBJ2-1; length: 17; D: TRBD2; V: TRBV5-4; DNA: TGTGCCAGCAGCTTGGACCCAGCGGGAGCAGTCTTCCATGAGCAGTTCTTC; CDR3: CASSLDPAGAVFHEQFF
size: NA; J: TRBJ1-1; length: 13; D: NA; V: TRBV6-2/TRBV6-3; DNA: TGTGCCAGCAGTTATGCGGTGAGCACTGAAGCTTTCTTT; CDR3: CASSYAVSTEAFF
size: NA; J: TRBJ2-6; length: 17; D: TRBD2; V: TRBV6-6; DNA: TGTGCCAGCAGCCGAGGACTAGTTAGCTCTGGGGCCAACGTCCTGACTTTC; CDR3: CASSRGLVSSGANVLTF
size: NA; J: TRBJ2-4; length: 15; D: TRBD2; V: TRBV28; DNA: TGTGCCAGCAGTTTACGGGGGGTAGCCAAAAACATTCAGTACTTC; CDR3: CASSLRGVAKNIQYF
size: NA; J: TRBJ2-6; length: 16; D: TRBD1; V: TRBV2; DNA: TGTGCCAGCAGTGCCCAGGGGGCGCAGGGGGCCAACGTCCTGACTTTC; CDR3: CASSAQGAQGANVLTF
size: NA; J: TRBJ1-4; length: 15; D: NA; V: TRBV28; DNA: TGTGCCAGCAGTAACCCGGGGGGGAGCAATGAAAAACTGTTTTTT; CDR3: CASSNPGGSNEKLFF
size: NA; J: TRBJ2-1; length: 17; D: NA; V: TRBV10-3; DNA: TGTGCCACACTCGGATTCGAAGCGGAAAGCTCCTACAATGAGCAGTTCTTC; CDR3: CATLGFEAESSYNEQFF
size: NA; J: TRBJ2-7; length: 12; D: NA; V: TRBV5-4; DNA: TGTGCCAGCAGCTCCAACACATTCCAGCAGTACTTC; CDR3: CASSSNTFQQYF
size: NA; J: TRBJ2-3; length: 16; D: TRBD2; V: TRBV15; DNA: TGTGCCACCAGCCCCGAGAGGCTAGCGGGCCCAGATACGCAGTATTTT; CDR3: CATSPERLAGPDTQYF
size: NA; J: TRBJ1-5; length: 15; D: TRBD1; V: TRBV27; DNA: TGTGCCAGCAGTTTTTCCTGGGACAGTCGGCAGCCCCAGCATTTT; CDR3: CASSFSWDSRQPQHF
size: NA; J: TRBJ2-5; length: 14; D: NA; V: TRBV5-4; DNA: TGTGCCAGCGGATTACGGACAAGGGCGGAGACCCAGTACTTC; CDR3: CASGLRTRAETQYF
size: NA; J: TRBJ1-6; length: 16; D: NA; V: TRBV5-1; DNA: TGCGCCAGCAGCTTACAGGCTAGCTCCTATAATTCACCCCTCCACTTT; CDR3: CASSLQASSYNSPLHF
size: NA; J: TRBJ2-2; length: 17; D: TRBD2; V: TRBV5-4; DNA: TGTGCCAGCAGCTTGTCAGTAGTGCGGGAGGAAACCGGGGAGCTGTTTTTT; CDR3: CASSLSVVREETGELFF
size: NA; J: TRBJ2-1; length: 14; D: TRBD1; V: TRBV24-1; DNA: TGTGCCACCAGCCCCTTGGGGACAGTAAATGAGCAGTTCTTC; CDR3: CATSPLGTVNEQFF
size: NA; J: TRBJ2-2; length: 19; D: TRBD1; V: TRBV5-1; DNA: TGCGCCAGCAGCTTGTCCGGGACAGGGGGAGTTACGAACACCGGGGAGCTGTTTTTT; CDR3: CASSLSGTGGVTNTGELFF
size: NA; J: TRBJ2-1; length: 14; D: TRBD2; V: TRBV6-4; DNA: TGTGCCAGCAGTGTTAAGCGGGGCAACAGTGAGCAGTTCTTC; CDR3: CASSVKRGNSEQFF
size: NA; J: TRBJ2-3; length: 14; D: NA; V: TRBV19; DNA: TGTGCCAGTAGTGCTGTGGGAGGCCCAGATACGCAGTATTTT; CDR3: CASSAVGGPDTQYF
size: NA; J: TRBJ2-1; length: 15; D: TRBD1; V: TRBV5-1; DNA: TGCGCCAGCAGCCCGACAGGGTTCACCTACAATGAGCAGTTCTTC; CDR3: CASSPTGFTYNEQFF
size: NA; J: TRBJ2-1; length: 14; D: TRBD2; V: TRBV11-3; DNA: TGTGCCAGCACTTCCGGGACTAGCTTGGGTGAGCAGTTCTTC; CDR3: CASTSGTSLGEQFF
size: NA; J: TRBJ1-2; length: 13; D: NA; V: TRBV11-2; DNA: TGTGCCAGCAGTTCCGCGTCGAACTATGGCTACACCTTC; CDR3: CASSSASNYGYTF
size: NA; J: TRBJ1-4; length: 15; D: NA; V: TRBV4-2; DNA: TGTGCCAGCAGCCTAATTGGTAGACTTATTGAAAAACTGTTTTTT; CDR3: CASSLIGRLIEKLFF
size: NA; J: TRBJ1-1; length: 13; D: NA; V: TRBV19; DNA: TGTGCCAGTAGTCTTTCGTCCTACACTGAAGCTTTCTTT; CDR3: CASSLSSYTEAFF
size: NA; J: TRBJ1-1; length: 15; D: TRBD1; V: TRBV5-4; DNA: TGTGCCAGCAGCCGCAAGACAGGGGGCAGCGCTGAAGCTTTCTTT; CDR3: CASSRKTGGSAEAFF
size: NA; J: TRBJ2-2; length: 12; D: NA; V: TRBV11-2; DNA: TGTGCCAGCAGCGGCCCTCTCCCGGAGCTGTTTTTT; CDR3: CASSGPLPELFF
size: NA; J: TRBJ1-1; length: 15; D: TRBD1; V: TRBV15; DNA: TGTGCCACCAGCGTCCGGACAGGATCGAACACTGAAGCTTTCTTT; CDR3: CATSVRTGSNTEAFF
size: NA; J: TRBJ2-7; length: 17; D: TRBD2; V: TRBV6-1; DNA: TGTGCCAGCAGTGAAGTCGGGCTAGCGGGAGTTTCTTACGAGCAGTACTTC; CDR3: CASSEVGLAGVSYEQYF
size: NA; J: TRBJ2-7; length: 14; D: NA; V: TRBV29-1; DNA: TGCAGCGTTGAAGCGGGGGACCGCCCGTACGAGCAGTACTTC; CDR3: CSVEAGDRPYEQYF
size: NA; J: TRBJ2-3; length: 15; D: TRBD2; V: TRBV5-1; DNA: TGCGCCAGCAGCGCGGGGGACGGACGAACAGATACGCAGTATTTT; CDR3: CASSAGDGRTDTQYF
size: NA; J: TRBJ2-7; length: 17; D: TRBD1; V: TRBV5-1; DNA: TGCGCCAGCAGCTTGGACGTCCGGGACAGGGGCCCCTACGAGCAGTACTTC; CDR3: CASSLDVRDRGPYEQYF
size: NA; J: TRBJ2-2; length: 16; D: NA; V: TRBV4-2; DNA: TGTGCCAGCAGCCAAGACGGGACACTTTACACCGGGGAGCTGTTTTTT; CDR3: CASSQDGTLYTGELFF
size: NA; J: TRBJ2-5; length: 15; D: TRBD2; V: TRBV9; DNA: TGTGCCAGCAGCCCCGGACTAGCATCGGTAGAGACCCAGTACTTC; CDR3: CASSPGLASVETQYF
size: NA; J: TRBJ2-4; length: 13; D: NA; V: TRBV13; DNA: TGTGCCAGCAGCTTCACTAGAAAAAACATTCAGTACTTC; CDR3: CASSFTRKNIQYF
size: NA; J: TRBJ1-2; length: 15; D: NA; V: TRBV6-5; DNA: TGTGCCAGCAGTTACTCGCCGACAGTTAACTATGGCTACACCTTC; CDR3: CASSYSPTVNYGYTF
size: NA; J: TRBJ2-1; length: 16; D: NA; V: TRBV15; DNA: TGTGCCACCAGCAGAGATAGGAGCGCGGTATACAATGAGCAGTTCTTC; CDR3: CATSRDRSAVYNEQFF
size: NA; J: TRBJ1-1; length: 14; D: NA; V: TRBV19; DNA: TGTGCCAGTAGTATGAGGTTGGGGGCCGAAGAGGCTTTCTTT; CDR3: CASSMRLGAEEAFF
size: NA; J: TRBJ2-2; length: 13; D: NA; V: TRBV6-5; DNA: TGTGCCAGCAGTCTTCTCAGGGGCGGGGAGCTGTTTTTT; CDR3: CASSLLRGGELFF
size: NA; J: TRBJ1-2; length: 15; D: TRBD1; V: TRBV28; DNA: TGTGCCAGCAGTTTAGACAGGGGGAGGACTGATGGCTACACCTTC; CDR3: CASSLDRGRTDGYTF
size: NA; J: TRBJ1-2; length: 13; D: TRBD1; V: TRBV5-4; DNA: TGTGCCAGCAGCGGGACAGGGAGGGATGGCTACACCTTC; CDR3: CASSGTGRDGYTF